This record covers a single TCR beta chain. The CDR3 spans 14 residues. Per the germline V gene, CDR1 is SGHRS and CDR2 is YFSETQ. Germline trimming cut 4 bases from V and 2 bases from J; bases unmatched to any gene: 6. The data were taken from a study of T cell responses to AZD1222 COVID-19 vaccine. Sequencing used immunoSEQ multiplex PCR; TCRdb keeps in-frame clones, though not all of them. The table lists around 120,000 clones, 80% to 95% of them singletons. This TCR came from an adult in good health. Sequencing was performed on peripheral blood, taken on day 0 of AZD1222 vaccination. V is TRBV5-1 and J is TRBJ2-7; 7 nucleotides match TRBD2. CDR3 sequence (DNA): TGCGCCAGCAGCCCTGGGGGGGGTCCCTACGAGCAGTACTTC. Its translation: CASSPGGGPYEQYF.